These 25 T cell receptor beta chains were all obtained from the same sample, sequenced in a study of blood T cell repertoires in COVID-19. TCRdb's copy holds only in-frame clones and misses some; the assay was immunoSEQ multiplex PCR. The data hold more than 200,000 clones, with over 75% observed a single time. Sequencing was carried out using PBMCs or T cells enriched from blood (not recorded which). The receptors stem from a young man in a cohort exposed to, infected with or recovered from COVID-19 (not recorded which).

This chain connects TRBV6-2 or TRBV6-3 to TRBJ2-5, with 7 bases aligning to TRBD1. The CDR3 has 15 amino acids. V lost 2 bases, J lost 2 bases, and 5 bases stayed unmatched. Germline loops: CDR1 MNHEY, CDR2 SVGEGT. In DNA form, the CDR3 reads TGTGCCAGCAGTTACCCGACAGGGTTTCAAGAGACCCAGTACTTC. Encoded protein: CASSYPTGFQETQYF.

In this sample, this clone turned up once. The rearrangement uses TRBV4-3 and TRBJ1-2; possible D gene TRBD1, 6 bases. CDR1 and CDR2 (germline): LGHNA, YSLEER. The CDR3 has 17 residues. V dropped 1 base and J dropped 2 bases, with 17 bases sitting between them. Written as DNA, the CDR3 is TGCGCCAGCAGCCAAGGATTAACCGGGACACAGAACTATGGCTACACCTTC. Its protein product is CASSQGLTGTQNYGYTF.

V usage is TRBV18 and J usage is TRBJ1-4, with D maybe TRBD1 (6 bases). V was clipped by 3 bases and J by 0 bases, with 23 bases between them. Germline lookup yields CDR1 KGHSH and CDR2 LQKENI. The CDR3 is 20 amino acids. The CDR3 nucleotides are TGTGCCAGCTCACCGCTTTATCACAGGGCCCGTAAGGCAACTAATGAAAAACTGTTTTTT. It encodes CASSPLYHRARKATNEKLFF.

The genes are TRBV18 and TRBJ2-2; weak D call: TRBD2 (6 bases). Germline V gene sequence: CDR1 KGHSH, CDR2 LQKENI. Deletions cut 3 bases from V and 4 bases from J, with 9 bases between. The CDR3 is made up of 14 amino acids. CDR3 sequence (DNA): TGTGCCAGCTCACCTAGGAGGGCCACCGGGGAGCTGTTTTTT. Residues: CASSPRRATGELFF.

The chain carries TRBV28 and TRBJ1-5, with D perhaps matching TRBD1 (6 bases). Trimming stripped 6 bases from V and 9 bases from J, with 18 bases between. Germline V gene sequence: CDR1 MDHEN, CDR2 SYDVKM. The CDR3 totals 14 residues. The CDR3: CASRPTGSSRPQHF. The CDR3 coding sequence is TGTGCCAGCAGACCTACAGGGTCCTCCCGGCCCCAGCATTTT.

Only one count was recorded for this clone. The chain is built from TRBV28 and TRBJ2-7; perhaps TRBD2 as D (6 bases). CDR1 and CDR2 from the germline V gene are MDHEN and SYDVKM. V was shortened by 6 bases and J by 3 bases, with 18 bases between the two germline ends. This CDR3 comprises 15 residues. The CDR3 protein is CASSPLFGGSYEQYF. CDR3 DNA: TGTGCCAGCAGCCCATTATTCGGGGGAAGCTACGAGCAGTACTTC.

The rearrangement links TRBV7-2 to TRBJ1-5; 8 bases are shared with TRBD1. Germline V gives CDR1 SGHTA, CDR2 FQGNSA. Trimming cost V 1 base and J 3 bases; bases outside gene matches: 5. This CDR3 contains 16 residues. The CDR3 reads CASSLVNRGINQPQHF. The CDR3 DNA follows: TGTGCCAGCAGCTTAGTTAACAGGGGGATCAATCAGCCCCAGCATTTT.

V usage is TRBV2 and J usage is TRBJ2-5, with unresolved D. Looked up from germline, CDR1 is SNHLY and CDR2 is FYNNEI. Deletions cut 6 bases from V and 5 bases from J, with 10 bases between. The CDR3 is 12 residues long. CDR3 bases: TGTGCCAGCAGCTCCCTCCAGGAGACCCAGTACTTC. Translated: CASSSLQETQYF.

The chain employs TRBV7-2 and TRBJ2-7; 7 bases agree with TRBD1. Losses at the gene ends were 5 bases for V and 2 bases for J; bases not matched to a gene: 9. The germline V gene has CDR1 SGHTA and CDR2 FQGNSA. The CDR3 is 15 residues long. The CDR3 region is CASSPSGTETYEQYF. The CDR3 nucleotides are TGTGCCAGCAGCCCTTCCGGGACAGAAACCTACGAGCAGTACTTC. The full variable domain, its missing parts supplied by reference TRBV7-2 and TRBJ2-7, is GAGVSQSPSNKVTEKGKDVELRCDPISGHTALYWYRQSLGQGLEFLIYFQGNSAPDKSGLPSDRFSAERTGGSVSTLTIQRTQQEDSAVYLCASSPSGTETYEQYFGPGTRLTVT.

CDR3 region: CSARGQTEAFF. The CDR3 nucleotides are TGCAGTGCTAGGGGGCAAACTGAAGCTTTCTTT. The chain carries TRBV20-1 and TRBJ1-1, with D perhaps TRBD1 (5 bases). Germline V CDR1 and CDR2: DFQATT, SNEGSKA (reference sequence). Trimming took 3 bases from V and 5 from J, leaving 7 bases between them. The CDR3 extends over 11 amino acids.

The chain couples TRBV27 to TRBJ1-5; 7 bases are a match to TRBD1. V lost 5 bases, J lost 1 base, and 5 bases stayed unmatched. This CDR3 spans 15 amino acids. Germline values: CDR1 MNHEY, CDR2 SMNVEV (reference sequence). CDR3 in amino acids: CASSHRGSSNQPQHF. In DNA form, the CDR3 reads TGTGCCAGCAGTCACAGGGGCTCAAGCAATCAGCCCCAGCATTTT.

The rearrangement links TRBV19 to TRBJ1-5; D is uncertain. From germline, CDR1 is LNHDA and CDR2 SQIVND (reference sequence). Trimming took off 5 bases at V and 6 bases at J, with 11 bases between the two ends. The CDR3 length is 13 residues. The CDR3, as DNA: TGTGCCAGTAGTCTCCAACTTTTTCAGCCCCAGCATTTT. It codes for CASSLQLFQPQHF.

To note about this clone: Other nucleotide sequences in the sample specify the same CDR3. This chain joins TRBV2 and TRBJ2-7; the D gene is possibly TRBD1 (5 bases). The CDR3 contains 12 residues. V dropped 2 bases and J dropped 3 bases, with 5 bases sitting between them. Germline loops: CDR1 SNHLY, CDR2 FYNNEI. CDR3 loop: CASSEQGYEQYF. The CDR3 DNA follows: TGTGCCAGCAGTGAACAGGGCTACGAGCAGTACTTC.

The CDR3 nucleotides are TGTGCCAGTATAGAAGTAGGGGTCGGCAATCAGCCCCAGCATTTT. This encodes CASIEVGVGNQPQHF. The V call is TRBV19, the J call TRBJ1-5, with D perhaps matching TRBD1 (5 bases). V gave up 7 bases and J gave up 2 bases, with 15 bases separating them. The germline gives CDR1 LNHDA, CDR2 SQIVND (reference sequence). The CDR3 sequence is 15 residues long.

V usage is TRBV5-1 and J usage is TRBJ2-7; 7 nucleotides match TRBD1. The CDR3 runs 15 residues. Germline V gives CDR1 SGHRS, CDR2 YFSETQ. V shed 4 bases and J 0 bases; nucleotides not matched to a gene: 7. The CDR3 DNA reads TGCGCCAGCAGCCCTGGGACAGTAAGCTCCTACGAGCAGTACTTC. Translated, it gives CASSPGTVSSYEQYF. Full variable domain (outside the CDR3, taken from reference TRBV5-1 and TRBJ2-7): KAGVTQTPRYLIKTRGQQVTLSCSPISGHRSVSWYQQTPGQGLQFLFEYFSETQRNKGNFPGRFSGRQFSNSRSEMNVSTLELGDSALYLCASSPGTVSSYEQYFGPGTRLTVT.

The J gene is TRBJ2-7, the V gene TRBV27, with 10 bases lining up with TRBD2. Unmatched junction bases numbered 17, after V lost 4 bases and J lost 11 bases. The CDR3 loop spans 16 amino acids. From germline, CDR1 is MNHEY and CDR2 SMNVEV (reference sequence). For the CDR3, the DNA is TGTGCCAGCAGTTCATTGTTCGCAGCGGGAGGGTTGCGTAAGTACTTC. It specifies CASSSLFAAGGLRKYF.

Note on this clone: A read error may be the cause here, since a much bigger clone is one base away. Other DNA sequences in this sample translate to the same CDR3. DNA of the CDR3: TGTGCCAGCAGCTCGGGACCAGGGGACCAAGAGACCCAATACTTC. Protein: CASSSGPGDQETQYF. J is TRBJ2-5 and V is TRBV5-5; perhaps TRBD1 as D (6 bases). The CDR3 has 15 residues. Germline V lookup: CDR1 SGHKS, CDR2 YYEKEE (reference sequence).

This clone was seen a single time. The chain couples TRBV5-1 to TRBJ2-1, with D possibly TRBD2 on 6 matching bases. This CDR3 is 15 amino acids long. Looked up from germline, CDR1 is SGHRS and CDR2 is YFSETQ. V gave up 0 bases and J gave up 2 bases, with 9 bases separating them. The CDR3 sequence is CASSLVGTPYNEQFF. The DNA for the CDR3 is TGCGCCAGCAGCTTGGTAGGGACTCCCTACAATGAGCAGTTCTTC. Full variable domain (missing parts from reference TRBV5-1 and TRBJ2-1): KAGVTQTPRYLIKTRGQQVTLSCSPISGHRSVSWYQQTPGQGLQFLFEYFSETQRNKGNFPGRFSGRQFSNSRSEMNVSTLELGDSALYLCASSLVGTPYNEQFFGPGTRLTVL.

The chain joins TRBV5-4 to TRBJ2-3; 13 bases agree with TRBD2. There are 16 residues in the CDR3. Unmatched junction bases numbered 4, after V lost 4 bases and J lost 2 bases. Germline-derived CDR1 and CDR2 are SGHNT and YYREEE (reference sequence). The CDR3 bases are TGTGCCAGCAGCCCGGGACTAGCGGGAAACACAGATACGCAGTATTTT. This codes for CASSPGLAGNTDTQYF.

The genes are TRBV9 and TRBJ2-1; 12 nucleotides agree with TRBD2. This CDR3 spans 17 amino acids. Germline trimming cut 3 bases from V and 3 bases from J; bases unmatched to any gene: 7. CDR1 is SGDLS and CDR2 is YYNGEE in the germline V gene. The CDR3 sequence: CASSGGGLAGVYNEQFF. The CDR3 region has the DNA TGTGCCAGCAGCGGGGGGGGACTAGCGGGTGTCTACAATGAGCAGTTCTTC.

The CDR3 DNA reads TGTGCCAGCTCACCACCGGTAGCGGGAGCCTACAATGAGCAGTTCTTC. Amino acid sequence: CASSPPVAGAYNEQFF. The rearrangement links TRBV18 to TRBJ2-1; 9 bases are a match to TRBD2. The length of the CDR3 is 16 residues. Germline lookup yields CDR1 KGHSH and CDR2 LQKENI. V shed 0 bases and J 2 bases; nucleotides not matched to a gene: 2.

The genes are TRBV9 and TRBJ2-7; D uncertain. This CDR3 is built from 14 residues. Germline CDR1 is SGDLS and CDR2 is YYNGEE. Trimming took 0 bases from V and 0 from J, leaving 7 bases between them. The CDR3 protein is CASSVGADSYEQYF. The CDR3 nucleotides read TGTGCCAGCAGCGTAGGGGCAGACTCCTACGAGCAGTACTTC.

The gene calls are TRBV5-1 and TRBJ2-1; D uncertain. Trimming removed 1 base from V and 5 bases from J, with 7 bases in between. This CDR3 has 13 residues. Germline-derived CDR1 and CDR2 are SGHRS and YFSETQ. The CDR3 DNA follows: TGCGCCAGCAGCTTGTACTATGACAATGAGCAGTTCTTC. This translates into CASSLYYDNEQFF.

This clone has only a few counts. The gene calls are TRBV4-3 and TRBJ1-3; the match to TRBD1 covers 12 bases. The V and J ends lost 3 bases and 4 bases, in that order; junction bases with no gene match: 4. This CDR3 spans 16 amino acids. The V gene's germline CDR1 is LGHNA and CDR2 YSLEER. DNA of the CDR3: TGCGCCAGCAGCCAGGGACAGGGGGCGCGAGGAAACACCATATATTTT. It yields the protein CASSQGQGARGNTIYF.

V usage is TRBV5-1 and J usage is TRBJ2-3, with TRBD2 as a possible D gene (5 bases). Trimming removed 2 bases from V and 5 bases from J, with 21 bases in between. Germline V CDR1 and CDR2: SGHRS, YFSETQ. The CDR3 has 17 residues. The CDR3 here is CASSLSQLGSTLDTQYF. DNA of the CDR3: TGCGCCAGCAGCTTAAGTCAACTAGGGAGTACACTAGATACGCAGTATTTT. The whole variable domain, remainder taken from reference TRBV5-1 and TRBJ2-3, is KAGVTQTPRYLIKTRGQQVTLSCSPISGHRSVSWYQQTPGQGLQFLFEYFSETQRNKGNFPGRFSGRQFSNSRSEMNVSTLELGDSALYLCASSLSQLGSTLDTQYFGPGTRLTVL.